This T cell receptor (beta chain) is from a study of T cell clones after liver transplantation. In the study overall: In this trial, immunosuppression withdrawal was attempted within 2 years of liver transplant. Tolerance: complete withdrawal held at least one year, liver enzymes staying within twice normal.

Some clones are missing from TCRdb's copy, which holds only in-frame ones; the method was immunoSEQ multiplex PCR. This table has 55,000 to 75,000 clones, approximately 70% appearing once. The input for sequencing was CD4+ T cells from blood, taken at the roughly 16-month timepoint. The clonotype originates from a human patient who received a liver transplant. Some T cells could come from the graft donor.

CDR3 residues: CASLPTGILNYGYTF. DNA for the CDR3: TGTGCCAGCCTACCAACAGGGATATTGAACTATGGCTACACCTTC. J is TRBJ1-2 and V is TRBV19, with a weak D call TRBD1 (6 bases). This CDR3 is built from 15 residues. V was cut by 9 bases and J by 2 bases, with 19 bases left in between. Germline V CDR1 and CDR2: LNHDA, SQIVND (reference sequence).